The 17 T cell receptor beta chains presented below share a single source sample, sequenced in a study of beta chain features in type 1 diabetes. Expressed TCRB transcripts were sequenced after all isolated RNA was converted to cDNA. TCRdb keeps only in-frame clones here, not all; method: immunoSEQ multiplex PCR. Among around 190,000 clones listed, about 13% were seen once. The sequenced sample was central memory CD4+ T cells from blood. These TCRs come from a woman aged 18-35 years in good health.

In its sample, this clone was seen a few times. J is TRBJ2-7 and V is TRBV5-1, with 14 bases matching TRBD2. Trimming took 0 bases from V and 5 from J; bases not matched to a gene: 7. This CDR3 contains 17 residues. From germline, CDR1 is SGHRS and CDR2 YFSETQ. CDR3 bases: TGCGCCAGCAGCTTGGGGGGACTAGCGGGAGCTGGTGACGAGCAGTACTTC. Translated, it gives CASSLGGLAGAGDEQYF.

This clone showed up many times. V gene TRBV7-2 combines with J gene TRBJ2-1, with TRBD2 matching 9 bases. This CDR3 has 14 residues. After removal of 5 bases from V and 9 bases from J, the junction contained 8 bases not matched to a gene. Germline V gives CDR1 SGHTA, CDR2 FQGNSA. The CDR3 here is CASSRPGLAVEQFF. Written as DNA, the CDR3 is TGTGCCAGCAGCCGCCCGGGACTAGCAGTTGAGCAGTTCTTC.

The chain is built from TRBV30 and TRBJ2-7; 9 bases are shared with TRBD1. Trimming took 0 bases from V and 2 from J; bases not matched to a gene: 5. The germline V gene has CDR1 GTSNPN and CDR2 SVGIG (reference sequence). The CDR3 runs to 15 residues. This chain's CDR3 is CAWSVGTGRPYEQYF. The CDR3 DNA sequence: TGTGCCTGGAGTGTAGGGACAGGGAGGCCCTACGAGCAGTACTTC.

This clone was detected a few times. The J gene is TRBJ1-1, the V gene TRBV7-9; TRBD1 matches at 11 bases. Trimming at V came to 5 bases and at J to 5 bases, leaving 4 bases not matched to a gene. The CDR3 is 14 amino acids. CDR1 is SEHNR, CDR2 FQNEAQ, per germline (reference sequence). The CDR3 is CASSVGQGETEAFF. The CDR3 nucleotides read TGTGCCAGCAGCGTGGGACAGGGGGAGACTGAAGCTTTCTTT.

In DNA, the CDR3 is TGTGCCAGCTCACCAGTAAGAGACAGCCAATCCTACGAGCAGTACTTC. This sequence encodes CASSPVRDSQSYEQYF. The chain recombines TRBV18 with TRBJ2-7, with TRBD1 as a possible D gene (5 bases). CDR3 length equals 16 residues. Trimming took off 2 bases at V and 1 base at J, with 15 bases between the two ends. Germline V gene lookup returns CDR1 KGHSH and CDR2 LQKENI.

This clone was counted a few times. V usage is TRBV29-1 and J usage is TRBJ2-6; D ambiguous. Per germline, CDR1 SQVTM and CDR2 ANQGSEA. This CDR3 is built from 13 residues. Trimming took off 0 bases at V and 12 bases at J, with 12 bases between the two ends. This chain's CDR3 is CSVEDPPYGVLTF. CDR3 nucleotide sequence: TGCAGCGTTGAAGATCCCCCTTACGGCGTCCTGACTTTC.

The rearrangement joins TRBV4-1 to TRBJ1-3; 7 bases map to TRBD1. Per the germline V gene, CDR1 is MGHRA and CDR2 is YSYEKL. This CDR3 region has 16 residues. Trimming took 0 bases from V and 5 from J; bases not matched to a gene: 7. CDR3 sequence reads: CASSQESTGRRNTIYF. CDR3 bases: TGCGCCAGCAGCCAAGAATCGACAGGGCGGCGAAACACCATATATTTT.

This clone was seen a handful of times. The CDR3 coding sequence is TGTGCCAGCAGGACAGGGGTTTCGACCTACGAGCAGTACTTC. This sequence encodes CASRTGVSTYEQYF. The chain couples TRBV2 to TRBJ2-7; TRBD1 matches 8 bases. Germline-derived CDR1 and CDR2 are SNHLY and FYNNEI. With V trimmed by 6 bases and J by 2 bases, 6 bases remained unmatched. This CDR3 is built from 14 residues.

The chain recombines TRBV28 with TRBJ2-7; 9 nucleotides agree with TRBD1. The CDR3 is made up of 14 amino acids. V was pared by 6 bases and J by 5 bases, with 8 bases of the junction left unmatched. The germline CDR1 and CDR2 sequences are MDHEN and SYDVKM. The CDR3 here is CASRAGTGRHEQYF. The CDR3 bases are TGTGCCAGCAGGGCCGGGACAGGGAGACACGAGCAGTACTTC.

The table lists this clone with a count of one. The chain combines TRBV18 with TRBJ1-4; perhaps TRBD1 as D (6 bases). The ends were cut back, 6 bases at V and 8 bases at J, with 16 bases in the middle. The CDR3 covers 14 residues. Germline assignment: CDR1 KGHSH and CDR2 LQKENI. CDR3 in amino acids: CASSLQGGSEKLFF. CDR3 sequence (DNA): TGTGCCAGCTCCCTACAGGGTGGATCGGAAAAACTGTTTTTT.

The genes are TRBV7-9 and TRBJ1-5; no clear D gene. The CDR3 is made up of 15 amino acids. Per germline, CDR1 SEHNR and CDR2 FQNEAQ (reference sequence). V was shortened by 2 bases and J by 1 base, with 9 bases between the two germline ends. The CDR3 DNA reads as TGTGCCAGCAGCTTATGGGCGGGAAGCAATCAGCCCCAGCATTTT. Its translation is CASSLWAGSNQPQHF.

V and J are TRBV4-1 and TRBJ2-1, with 10 bases identical to TRBD2. The ends lost 0 bases at V and 6 bases at J; junction bases unmatched: 8. The CDR3 contains 17 residues. Germline V gene data show CDR1 as MGHRA and CDR2 as YSYEKL. CDR3 nucleotide sequence: TGCGCCAGCAGCCAAGACCCTAGCGGGAGTGTAGGCAATGAGCAGTTCTTC. Protein: CASSQDPSGSVGNEQFF.

This clone has a handful of counts. This rearrangement joins TRBV7-9 to TRBJ2-1; D uncertain. The V end lost 1 base, the J end lost 3 bases, and 4 bases lay between the germline ends. Germline values: CDR1 SEHNR, CDR2 FQNEAQ (reference sequence). CDR3 length: 13 residues. CDR3 sequence (DNA): TGTGCCAGCAGCTTAGTTAACTACAATGAGCAGTTCTTC. Translating it yields CASSLVNYNEQFF.

This clone turned up a few times. This rearrangement joins TRBV18 to TRBJ1-4; D not certain. Germline CDR1 is KGHSH and CDR2 is LQKENI. This CDR3 contains 13 residues. CDR3 sequence (DNA): TGTGCAAGCGGTCGGGCAACTAATGAAAAACTGTTTTTT. Translating it yields CASGRATNEKLFF. Using reference TRBV18 and TRBJ1-4 for the parts outside the CDR3, the full variable domain is NAGVMQNPRHLVRRRGQEARLRCSPMKGHSHVYWYRQLPEEGLKFMVYLQKENIIDESGMPKERFSAEFPKEGPSILRIQQVVRGDSAAYFCASGRATNEKLFFGSGTQLSVL.

This chain connects TRBV28 to TRBJ1-2, with D perhaps TRBD1 (5 bases). The CDR3 sequence is 16 residues long. Per germline, CDR1 MDHEN and CDR2 SYDVKM. Trimming removed 2 bases from V and 5 bases from J, with 18 bases in between. The CDR3 spells CASSLPPWTRGYGYTF. CDR3 nucleotide sequence: TGTGCCAGCAGTTTACCTCCGTGGACAAGGGGATATGGCTACACCTTC.

This sequence joins TRBV7-2 and TRBJ2-5, with D possibly TRBD1 on 6 matching bases. Trimming shortened V by 3 bases and J by 0 bases, and 14 bases separated the two germline ends. This CDR3 is built from 16 residues. CDR1 is SGHTA, CDR2 FQGNSA, per germline. The CDR3 DNA reads TGTGCCAGCAGCTTTACGACAGGTCTACACCAAGAGACCCAGTACTTC. Translation: CASSFTTGLHQETQYF.

This chain connects TRBV15 to TRBJ2-1, with 8 positions matching TRBD2. The V and J ends lost 0 bases and 8 bases, in that order; junction bases with no gene match: 15. The CDR3 spans 18 residues. Germline V gene data show CDR1 as LNHNV and CDR2 as YYDKDF (reference sequence). Here the CDR3 reads CATSRDSRAAGEFDEQFF. CDR3 coding DNA: TGTGCCACCAGCAGAGATTCGAGGGCAGCGGGAGAATTCGATGAGCAGTTCTTC.